This TCR beta chain appears in the sequencing data of a study of radiation and T cells in renal cell carcinoma. General study points: Without pretreatment biopsies, baseline tumor clonotype presence was undetermined.

Germline V gene sequence: CDR1 MNHNY, CDR2 SVGAGI (reference sequence). The CDR3 runs 16 residues. The junction had 6 bases not matched to a gene; V was cut back by 5 bases and J by 0 bases. The method was immunoSEQ multiplex PCR; TCRdb's version includes in-frame clones alone and lacks a portion of them. In the table there are approximately 40,000 clones, about 82% of which are singletons. Documented time point: blood 4 weeks post-SBRT, at nephrectomy. The treatment denotes: 15 Gy SBRT to primary tumor, nephrectomy 4 weeks later. Nephrectomy followed 15 Gy stereotactic body radiation by 4 weeks. Clear cell pathology was present in this patient's renal cell carcinoma. As for this clone: Its antigen remains unidentified.

The sample was blood, taken from a patient whose treatment included radiotherapy and nephrectomy. The clonotype was recovered from a woman in her 70s with renal cell carcinoma. This rearrangement joins TRBV6-6 to TRBJ2-3; TRBD2 agrees at 9 bases. CDR3 bases: TGTGCCAGCAGTCCCTATAGCGGGGGAAGCACAGATACGCAGTATTTT. Translating gives CASSPYSGGSTDTQYF.